In this sample, the clone carrying this TCR beta chain turned up many times. Its specificity is unknown. The CDR3 runs to 14 residues. CDR1 and CDR2 from the germline V gene are SGHNT and YYREEE (reference sequence). The V end was cut by 0 bases, the J end by 4 bases, with 9 bases between. Molecular barcoded adaptors covering alpha/delta and beta/gamma chains were used on around 370 ng RNA. TCRdb recomputed calls from the reads with MiXCR, one row per CDR3 protein. The sample holds about 60,000 distinct CDR3 sequences, roughly 14% seen once. The data were obtained in a study of read filtering for tumor transcriptome and immune sequencing. About the research overall: By R-ISS, stages I, II and III held approximately 8, 16 and 7 patients.

Study results and caveats: The sorted CD138-negative fraction was a mixed bone marrow immune population, not purified T cells.

Sequencing input: a population of CD138-negative cells sorted from bone marrow. The TCR originated in a donor at least 40 years old with multiple myeloma. The V call is TRBV5-4, the J call TRBJ2-3; D not resolved. CDR3 protein: CASSLGRSPDTQYF. CDR3 sequence (DNA): TGTGCCAGCAGCTTGGGGCGGTCCCCAGATACGCAGTATTTT.